The text below deals with one TCR beta chain. Its antigen remains unidentified. These data are taken from a study of type 1 regulatory T cells. Turning to the study itself: T-allo10 is a Tr1-enriched, alloantigen-specific CD4 T cell product made in vitro.

TCRdb re-analysed the reads in MiXCR, keeping a single row per CDR3 protein. The sample consists of just under 65,000 distinct CDR3 sequences, almost 50% of them appearing once. Germline V CDR1 and CDR2: SGHRS, YFSETQ. CDR3 length equals 15 residues. The junction had 5 bases not matched to a gene; V was cut back by 0 bases and J by 5 bases. Sequenced material: cultured non-Tr1 T cells, either the whole culture or a sorted T cell fraction (not recorded which). The chain carries TRBV5-1 and TRBJ2-1, with 7 bases aligning to TRBD1. This sequence originates from a human donor in good health. The CDR3 loop is CASSLVAGGNNEQFF. The CDR3 coding sequence is TGCGCCAGCAGCTTGGTGGCAGGGGGAAACAATGAGCAGTTCTTC. Looking up the rest from reference TRBV5-1 and TRBJ2-1 gives the full variable domain: KAGVTQTPRYLIKTRGQQVTLSCSPISGHRSVSWYQQTPGQGLQFLFEYFSETQRNKGNFPGRFSGRQFSNSRSEMNVSTLELGDSALYLCASSLVAGGNNEQFFGPGTRLTVL.